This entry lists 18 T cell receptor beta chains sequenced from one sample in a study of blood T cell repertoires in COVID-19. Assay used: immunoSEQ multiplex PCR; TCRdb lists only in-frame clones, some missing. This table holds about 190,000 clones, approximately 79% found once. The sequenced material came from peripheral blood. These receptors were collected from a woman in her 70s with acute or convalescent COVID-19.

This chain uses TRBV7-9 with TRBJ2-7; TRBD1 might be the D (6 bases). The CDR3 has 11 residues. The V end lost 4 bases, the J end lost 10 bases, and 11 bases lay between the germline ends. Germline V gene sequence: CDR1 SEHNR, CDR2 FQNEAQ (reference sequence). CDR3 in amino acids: CASSSTGPQYF. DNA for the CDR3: TGTGCCAGCAGCTCCACAGGGCCCCAGTACTTC.

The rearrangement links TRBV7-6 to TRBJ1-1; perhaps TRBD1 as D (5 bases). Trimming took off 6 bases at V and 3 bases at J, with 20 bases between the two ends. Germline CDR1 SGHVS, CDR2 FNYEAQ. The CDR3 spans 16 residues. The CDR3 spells CASSPVRGGDHTEAFF. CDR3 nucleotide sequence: TGTGCCAGCAGTCCAGTAAGGGGAGGGGACCACACTGAAGCTTTCTTT. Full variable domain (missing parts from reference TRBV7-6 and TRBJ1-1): GAGVSQSPRYKVTKRGQDVALRCDPISGHVSLYWYRQALGQGPEFLTYFNYEAQQDKSGLPNDRFSAERPEGSISTLTIQRTEQRDSAMYRCASSPVRGGDHTEAFFGQGTRLTVV.

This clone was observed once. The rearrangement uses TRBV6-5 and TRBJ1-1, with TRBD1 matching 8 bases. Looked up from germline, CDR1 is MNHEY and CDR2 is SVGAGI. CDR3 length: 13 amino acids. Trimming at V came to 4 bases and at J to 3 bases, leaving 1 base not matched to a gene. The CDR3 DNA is TGTGCCAGCAGTTCACAGGGGGACACTGAAGCTTTCTTT. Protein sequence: CASSSQGDTEAFF.

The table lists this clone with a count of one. CDR3 amino acids: CATSEGQIYQETQYF. For the CDR3, the DNA is TGTGCCACCAGTGAGGGGCAGATATACCAAGAGACCCAGTACTTC. The chain has TRBV24-1 and TRBJ2-5; a possible D gene is TRBD1 (5 bases). V was clipped by 4 bases and J by 0 bases, with 11 bases between them. There are 15 residues in the CDR3. CDR1 is KGHDR and CDR2 is SFDVKD in the germline V gene.

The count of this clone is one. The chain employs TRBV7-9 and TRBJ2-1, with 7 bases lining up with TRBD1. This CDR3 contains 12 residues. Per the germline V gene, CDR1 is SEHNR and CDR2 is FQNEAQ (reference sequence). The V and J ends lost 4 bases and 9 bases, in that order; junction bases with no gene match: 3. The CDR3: CASSSQGFEQFF. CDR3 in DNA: TGTGCCAGCAGCTCACAGGGGTTTGAGCAGTTCTTC.

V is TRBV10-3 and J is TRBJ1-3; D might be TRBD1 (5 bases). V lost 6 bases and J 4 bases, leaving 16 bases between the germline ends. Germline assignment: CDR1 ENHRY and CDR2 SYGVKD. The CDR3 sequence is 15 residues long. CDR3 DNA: TGTGCCATCAGCCAAAGACAGATCGCCGGAAACACCATATATTTT. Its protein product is CAISQRQIAGNTIYF.

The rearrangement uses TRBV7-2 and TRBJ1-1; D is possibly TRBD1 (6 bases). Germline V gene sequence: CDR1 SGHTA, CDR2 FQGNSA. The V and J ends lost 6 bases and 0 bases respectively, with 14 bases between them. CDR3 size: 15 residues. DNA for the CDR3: TGTGCCAGCAGGCCTCCGGGACACCTGAACACTGAAGCTTTCTTT. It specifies CASRPPGHLNTEAFF.

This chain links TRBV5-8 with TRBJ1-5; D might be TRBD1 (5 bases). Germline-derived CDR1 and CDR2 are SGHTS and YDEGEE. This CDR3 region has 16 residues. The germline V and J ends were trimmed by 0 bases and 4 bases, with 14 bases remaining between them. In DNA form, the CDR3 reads TGTGCCAGCAGCTTGGTGGGGGGTATCTCGAATCAGCCCCAGCATTTT. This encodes CASSLVGGISNQPQHF.

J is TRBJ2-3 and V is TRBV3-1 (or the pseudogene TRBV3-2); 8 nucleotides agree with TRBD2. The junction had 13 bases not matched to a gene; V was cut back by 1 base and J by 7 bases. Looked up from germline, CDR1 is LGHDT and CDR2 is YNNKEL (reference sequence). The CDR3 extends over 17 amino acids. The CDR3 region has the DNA TGTGCCAGCAGCCAAGTCCATGCAGGACTAGCCCCGTATACGCAGTATTTT. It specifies CASSQVHAGLAPYTQYF.

CDR3 DNA: TGTGCCAGCAGTGATGCGGGGATCTCCTACGAGCAGTACTTC. Its protein product is CASSDAGISYEQYF. The V and J genes are TRBV2 and TRBJ2-7, with D perhaps TRBD2 (6 bases). The CDR3 spans 14 residues. V lost 3 bases to trimming and J lost 0 bases, with 9 bases between them. Germline-derived CDR1 and CDR2 are SNHLY and FYNNEI.

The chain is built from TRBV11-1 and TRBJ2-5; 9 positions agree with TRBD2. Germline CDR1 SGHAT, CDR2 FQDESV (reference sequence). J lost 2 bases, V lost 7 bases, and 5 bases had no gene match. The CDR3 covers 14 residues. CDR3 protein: CASTGLASQETQYF. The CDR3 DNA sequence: TGTGCCAGCACGGGACTAGCTTCACAAGAGACCCAGTACTTC.

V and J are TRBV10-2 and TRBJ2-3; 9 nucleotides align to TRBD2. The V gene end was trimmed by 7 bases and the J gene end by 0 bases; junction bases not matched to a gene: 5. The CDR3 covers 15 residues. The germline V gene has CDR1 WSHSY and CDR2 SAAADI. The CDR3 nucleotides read TGCGCCAGCAAGAGGACTAGCGAGAGCACAGATACGCAGTATTTT. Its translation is CASKRTSESTDTQYF.

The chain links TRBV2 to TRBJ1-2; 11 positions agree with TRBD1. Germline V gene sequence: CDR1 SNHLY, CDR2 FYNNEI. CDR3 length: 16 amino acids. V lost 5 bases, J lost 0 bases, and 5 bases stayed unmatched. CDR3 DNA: TGTGCCAGCAGTAAAGGACAGGGGGCGTCTAACTATGGCTACACCTTC. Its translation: CASSKGQGASNYGYTF.

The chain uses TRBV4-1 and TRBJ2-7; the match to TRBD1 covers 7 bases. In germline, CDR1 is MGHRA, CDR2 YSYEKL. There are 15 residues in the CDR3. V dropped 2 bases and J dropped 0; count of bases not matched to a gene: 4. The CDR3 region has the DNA TGCGCCAGCAGCCAAAACAGGGGCGGCTCCTACGAGCAGTACTTC. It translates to CASSQNRGGSYEQYF.

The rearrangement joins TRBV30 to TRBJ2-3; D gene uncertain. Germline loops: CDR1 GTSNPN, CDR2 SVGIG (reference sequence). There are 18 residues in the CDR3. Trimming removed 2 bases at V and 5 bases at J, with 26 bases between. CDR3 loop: CAWSPRTSRLESLDTQYF. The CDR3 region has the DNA TGTGCCTGGAGTCCACGAACCAGCAGACTCGAGTCCCTAGATACGCAGTATTTT.

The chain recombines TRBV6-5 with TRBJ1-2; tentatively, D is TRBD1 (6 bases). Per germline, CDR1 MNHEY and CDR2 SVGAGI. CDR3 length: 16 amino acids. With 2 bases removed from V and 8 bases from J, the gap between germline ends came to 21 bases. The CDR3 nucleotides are TGTGCCAGCAGTTACGGGGGGGGCCAACGAGCTGGCGGCTACACCTTC. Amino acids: CASSYGGGQRAGGYTF.

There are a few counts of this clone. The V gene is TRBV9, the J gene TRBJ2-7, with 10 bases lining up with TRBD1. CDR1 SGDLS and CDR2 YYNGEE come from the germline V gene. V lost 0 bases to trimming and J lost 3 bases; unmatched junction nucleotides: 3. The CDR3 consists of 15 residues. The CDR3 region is CASSVGQGAFYEQYF. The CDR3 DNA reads TGTGCCAGCAGCGTAGGACAGGGGGCCTTCTACGAGCAGTACTTC.

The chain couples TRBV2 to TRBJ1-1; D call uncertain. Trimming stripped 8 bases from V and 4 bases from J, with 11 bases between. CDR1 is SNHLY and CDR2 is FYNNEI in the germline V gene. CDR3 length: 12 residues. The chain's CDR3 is CASELTGTEAFF. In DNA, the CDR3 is TGTGCCAGCGAGCTTACCGGCACTGAAGCTTTCTTT.